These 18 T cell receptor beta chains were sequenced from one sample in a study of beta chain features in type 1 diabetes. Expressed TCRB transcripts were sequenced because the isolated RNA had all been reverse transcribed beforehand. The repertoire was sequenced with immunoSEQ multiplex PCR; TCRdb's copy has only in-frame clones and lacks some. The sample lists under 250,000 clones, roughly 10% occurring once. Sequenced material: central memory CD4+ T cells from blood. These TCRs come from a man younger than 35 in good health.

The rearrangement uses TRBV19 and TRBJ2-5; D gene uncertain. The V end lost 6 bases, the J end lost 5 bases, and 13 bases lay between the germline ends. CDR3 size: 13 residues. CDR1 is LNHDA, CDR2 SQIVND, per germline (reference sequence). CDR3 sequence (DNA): TGTGCCAGTAGCGATAGCAGTCGTGAGACCCAGTACTTC. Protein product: CASSDSSRETQYF. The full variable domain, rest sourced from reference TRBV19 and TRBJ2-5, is DGGITQSPKYLFRKEGQNVTLSCEQNLNHDAMYWYRQDPGQGLRLIYYSQIVNDFQKGDIAEGYSVSREKKESFPLTVTSAQKNPTAFYLCASSDSSRETQYFGPGTRLLVL.

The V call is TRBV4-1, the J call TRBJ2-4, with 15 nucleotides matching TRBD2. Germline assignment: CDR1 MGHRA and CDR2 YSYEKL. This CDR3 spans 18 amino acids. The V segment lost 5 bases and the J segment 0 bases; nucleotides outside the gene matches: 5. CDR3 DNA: TGCGCCAGCAGCGGACTAGCGGGAGGGGGATTAGCCAAAAACATTCAGTACTTC. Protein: CASSGLAGGGLAKNIQYF.

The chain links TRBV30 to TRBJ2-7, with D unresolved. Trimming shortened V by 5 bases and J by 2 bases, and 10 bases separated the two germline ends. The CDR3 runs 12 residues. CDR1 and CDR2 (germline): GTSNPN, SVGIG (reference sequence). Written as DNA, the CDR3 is TGTGCCTGGGCCCGGTCACCCTACGAGCAGTACTTC. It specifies CAWARSPYEQYF.

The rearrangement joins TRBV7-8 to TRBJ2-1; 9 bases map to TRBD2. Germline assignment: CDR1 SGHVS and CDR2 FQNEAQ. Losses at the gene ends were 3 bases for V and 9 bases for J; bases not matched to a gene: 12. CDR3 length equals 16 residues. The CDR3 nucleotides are TGTGCCAGCAGCTTCCCCGGGGGTAGCGGGAGAGGTGAGCAGTTCTTC. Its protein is CASSFPGGSGRGEQFF.

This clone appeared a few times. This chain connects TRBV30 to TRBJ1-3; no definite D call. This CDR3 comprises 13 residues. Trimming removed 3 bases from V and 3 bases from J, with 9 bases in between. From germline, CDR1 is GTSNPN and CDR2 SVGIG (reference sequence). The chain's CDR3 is CAWRESDGNTIYF. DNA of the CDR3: TGTGCCTGGAGGGAGTCGGATGGAAACACCATATATTTT.

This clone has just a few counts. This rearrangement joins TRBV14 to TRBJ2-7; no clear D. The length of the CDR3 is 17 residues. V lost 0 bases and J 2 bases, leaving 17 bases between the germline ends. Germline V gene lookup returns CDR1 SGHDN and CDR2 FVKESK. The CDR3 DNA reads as TGTGCCAGCAGCCAAGATTTCCGGTCCCGGAACCCCTACGAGCAGTACTTC. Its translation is CASSQDFRSRNPYEQYF.

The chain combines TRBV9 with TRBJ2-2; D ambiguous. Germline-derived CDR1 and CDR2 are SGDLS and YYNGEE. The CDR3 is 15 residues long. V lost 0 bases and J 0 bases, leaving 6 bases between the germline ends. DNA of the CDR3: TGTGCCAGCAGCGTAGTTAGTACGAACACCGGGGAGCTGTTTTTT. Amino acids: CASSVVSTNTGELFF.

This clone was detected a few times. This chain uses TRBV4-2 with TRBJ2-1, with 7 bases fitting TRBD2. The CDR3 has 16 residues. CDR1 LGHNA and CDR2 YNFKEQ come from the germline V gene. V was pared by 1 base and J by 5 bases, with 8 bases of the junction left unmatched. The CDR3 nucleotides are TGTGCCAGCAGCCAAGTTCTAGCTAGCGGACACAATGAGCAGTTCTTC. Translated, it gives CASSQVLASGHNEQFF.

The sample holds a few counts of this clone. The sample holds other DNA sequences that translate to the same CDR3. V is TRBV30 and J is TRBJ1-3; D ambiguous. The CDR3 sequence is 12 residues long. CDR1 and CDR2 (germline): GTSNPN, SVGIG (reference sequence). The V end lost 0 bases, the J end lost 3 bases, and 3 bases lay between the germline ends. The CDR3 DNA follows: TGTGCCTGGAGTGTCGGTGGAAACACCATATATTTT. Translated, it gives CAWSVGGNTIYF.

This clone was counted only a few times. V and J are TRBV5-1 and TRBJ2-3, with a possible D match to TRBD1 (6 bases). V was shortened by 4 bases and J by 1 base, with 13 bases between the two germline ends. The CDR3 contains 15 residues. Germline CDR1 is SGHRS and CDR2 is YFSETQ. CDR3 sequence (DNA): TGCGCCAGCAGCGAGGGGGATCCGGGCACAGATACGCAGTATTTT. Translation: CASSEGDPGTDTQYF.

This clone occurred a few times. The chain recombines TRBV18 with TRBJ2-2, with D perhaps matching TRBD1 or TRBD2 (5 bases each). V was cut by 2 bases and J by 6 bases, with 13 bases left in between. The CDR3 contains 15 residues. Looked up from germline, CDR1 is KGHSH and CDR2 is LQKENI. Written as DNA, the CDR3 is TGTGCCAGCTCACCAACGCCCAGGGAGCCCGGGGAGCTGTTTTTT. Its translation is CASSPTPREPGELFF.

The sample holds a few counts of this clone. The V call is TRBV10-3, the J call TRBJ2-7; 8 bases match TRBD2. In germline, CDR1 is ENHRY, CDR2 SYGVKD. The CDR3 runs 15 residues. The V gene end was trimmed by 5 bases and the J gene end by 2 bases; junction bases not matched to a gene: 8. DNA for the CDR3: TGTGCCATCAGTCAAAACCCGGGACTAGCCTACGAGCAGTACTTC. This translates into CAISQNPGLAYEQYF.

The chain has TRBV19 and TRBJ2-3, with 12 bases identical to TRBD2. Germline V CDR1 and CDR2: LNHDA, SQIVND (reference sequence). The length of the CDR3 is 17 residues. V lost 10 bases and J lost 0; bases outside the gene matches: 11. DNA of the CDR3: TGTGCCACCGGGACTAGCGGGTTTCTATCTAGCACAGATACGCAGTATTTT. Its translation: CATGTSGFLSSTDTQYF.

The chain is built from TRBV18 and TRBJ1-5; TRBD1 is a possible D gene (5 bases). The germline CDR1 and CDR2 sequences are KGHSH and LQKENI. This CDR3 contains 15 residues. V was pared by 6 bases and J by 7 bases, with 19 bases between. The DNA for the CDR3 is TGTGCCAGCTCCTTCAGCGGGACCCCCAACCAGCCCCAGCATTTT. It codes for CASSFSGTPNQPQHF.

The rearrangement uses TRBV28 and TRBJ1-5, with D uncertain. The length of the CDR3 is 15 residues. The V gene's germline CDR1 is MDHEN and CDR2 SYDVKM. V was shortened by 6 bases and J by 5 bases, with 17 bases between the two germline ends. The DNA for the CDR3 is TGTGCCAGCAGACCCGGACCCGTCGGTGATCAGCCCCAGCATTTT. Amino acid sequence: CASRPGPVGDQPQHF.

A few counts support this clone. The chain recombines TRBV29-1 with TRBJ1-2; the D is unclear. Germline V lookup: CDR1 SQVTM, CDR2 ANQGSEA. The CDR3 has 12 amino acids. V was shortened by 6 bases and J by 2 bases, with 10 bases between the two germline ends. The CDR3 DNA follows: TGCAGCGTGGCCGGGAGCAACTATGGCTACACCTTC. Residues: CSVAGSNYGYTF.

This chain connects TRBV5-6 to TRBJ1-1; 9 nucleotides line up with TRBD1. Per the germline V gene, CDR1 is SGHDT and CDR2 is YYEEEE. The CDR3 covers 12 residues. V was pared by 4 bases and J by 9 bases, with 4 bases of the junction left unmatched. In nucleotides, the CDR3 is TGTGCCAGCAGCCCGGGACAGGGAAAAGCTTTCTTT. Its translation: CASSPGQGKAFF.

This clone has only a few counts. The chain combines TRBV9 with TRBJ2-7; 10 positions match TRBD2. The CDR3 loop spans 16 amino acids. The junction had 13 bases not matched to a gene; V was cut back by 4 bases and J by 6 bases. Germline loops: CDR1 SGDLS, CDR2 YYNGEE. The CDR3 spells CASSLNPGTSESEQYF. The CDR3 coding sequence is TGTGCCAGCAGCCTCAACCCCGGGACTAGCGAATCCGAGCAGTACTTC.